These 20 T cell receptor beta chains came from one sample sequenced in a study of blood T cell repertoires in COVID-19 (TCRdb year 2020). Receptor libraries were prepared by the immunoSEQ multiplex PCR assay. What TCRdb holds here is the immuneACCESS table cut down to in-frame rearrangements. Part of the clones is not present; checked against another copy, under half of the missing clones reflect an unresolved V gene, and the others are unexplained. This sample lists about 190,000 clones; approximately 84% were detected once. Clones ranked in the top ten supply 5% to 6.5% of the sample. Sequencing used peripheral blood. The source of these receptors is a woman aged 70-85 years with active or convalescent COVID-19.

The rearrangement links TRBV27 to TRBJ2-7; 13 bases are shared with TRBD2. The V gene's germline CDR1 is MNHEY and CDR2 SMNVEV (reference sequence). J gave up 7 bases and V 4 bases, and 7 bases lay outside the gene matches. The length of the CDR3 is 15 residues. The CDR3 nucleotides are TGTGCCAGCAGTTGGACTAGCGGGAGACAGAAAGAGCAGTACTTC. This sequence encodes CASSWTSGRQKEQYF.

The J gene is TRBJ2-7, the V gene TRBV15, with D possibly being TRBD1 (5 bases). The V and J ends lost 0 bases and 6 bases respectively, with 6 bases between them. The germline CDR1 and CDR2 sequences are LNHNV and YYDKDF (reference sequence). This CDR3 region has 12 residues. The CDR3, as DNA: TGTGCCACCAGCAGAGACGACAGCGAGCAGTACTTC. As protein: CATSRDDSEQYF.

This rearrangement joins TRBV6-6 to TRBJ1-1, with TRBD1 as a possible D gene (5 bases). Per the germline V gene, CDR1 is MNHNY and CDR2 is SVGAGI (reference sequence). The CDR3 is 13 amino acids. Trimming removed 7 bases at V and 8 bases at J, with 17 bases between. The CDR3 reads CASTKGNDREAFF. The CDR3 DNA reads TGTGCCAGCACTAAGGGGAACGACCGGGAAGCTTTCTTT.

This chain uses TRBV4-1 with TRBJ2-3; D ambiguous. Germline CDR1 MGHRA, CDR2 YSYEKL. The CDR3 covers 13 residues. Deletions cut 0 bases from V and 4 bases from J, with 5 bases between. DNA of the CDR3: TGCGCCAGCAGCCAAGAATCTGCAGATACGCAGTATTTT. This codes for CASSQESADTQYF.

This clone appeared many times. This CDR3 reads CSVLQGAKNIQYF. CDR3 DNA: TGCAGCGTTCTACAGGGAGCCAAAAACATTCAGTACTTC. The chain joins TRBV29-1 to TRBJ2-4, with a tentative D call TRBD1 (6 bases). This CDR3 spans 13 amino acids. Germline V CDR1 and CDR2: SQVTM, ANQGSEA. The ends were cut back, 5 bases at V and 0 bases at J, with 8 bases in the middle.

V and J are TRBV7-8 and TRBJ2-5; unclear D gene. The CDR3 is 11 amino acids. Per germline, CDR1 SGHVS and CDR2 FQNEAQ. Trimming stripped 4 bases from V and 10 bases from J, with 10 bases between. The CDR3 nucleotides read TGTGCCAGCAGCTCAAGCCGCATCCAGTACTTC. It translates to CASSSSRIQYF.

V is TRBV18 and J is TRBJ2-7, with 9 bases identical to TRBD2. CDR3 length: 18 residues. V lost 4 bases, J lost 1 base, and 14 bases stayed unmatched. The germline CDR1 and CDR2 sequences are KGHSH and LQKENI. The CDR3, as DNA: TGTGCCAGCTCACATGGGGGCCGGGGGACTAGCAGATCCTACGAGCAGTACTTC. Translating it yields CASSHGGRGTSRSYEQYF.

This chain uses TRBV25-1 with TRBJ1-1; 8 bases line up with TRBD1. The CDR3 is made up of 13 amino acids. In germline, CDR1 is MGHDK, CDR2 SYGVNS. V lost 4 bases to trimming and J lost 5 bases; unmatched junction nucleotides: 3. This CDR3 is CASSGQGRTEAFF. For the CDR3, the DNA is TGTGCCAGCAGTGGACAGGGGCGTACTGAAGCTTTCTTT.

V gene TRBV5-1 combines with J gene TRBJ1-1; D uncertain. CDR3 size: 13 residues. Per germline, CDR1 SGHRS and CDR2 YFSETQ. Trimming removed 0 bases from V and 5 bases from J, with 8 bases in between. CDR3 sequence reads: CASSLAAGTEAFF. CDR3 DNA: TGCGCCAGCAGCTTGGCGGCGGGGACTGAAGCTTTCTTT.

The CDR3 protein is CASRRTRDRENQPQHF. The CDR3 nucleotides read TGTGCCAGCAGAAGAACTCGGGACAGGGAAAATCAGCCCCAGCATTTT. V usage is TRBV6-6 and J usage is TRBJ1-5; 9 bases line up with TRBD1. The CDR3 loop spans 16 amino acids. V lost 6 bases and J lost 4; bases outside the gene matches: 10. CDR1 and CDR2 from the germline V gene are MNHNY and SVGAGI (reference sequence).

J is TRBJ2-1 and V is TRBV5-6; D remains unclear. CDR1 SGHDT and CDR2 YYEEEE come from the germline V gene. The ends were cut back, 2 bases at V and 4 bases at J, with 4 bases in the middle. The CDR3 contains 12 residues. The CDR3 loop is CASSLIYNEQFF. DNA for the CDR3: TGTGCCAGCAGCTTAATATACAATGAGCAGTTCTTC.

DNA of the CDR3: TGTGCCAGCAGCCAAGGCCTGACAGGGGTTAAAGGAGATGGCTACACCTTC. This codes for CASSQGLTGVKGDGYTF. This sequence joins TRBV3-1 (or the pseudogene TRBV3-2) and TRBJ1-2; the match to TRBD1 covers 8 bases. There are 17 residues in the CDR3. The V and J ends lost 1 base and 6 bases, in that order; junction bases with no gene match: 13. CDR1 and CDR2 (germline): LGHDT, YNNKEL (reference sequence).

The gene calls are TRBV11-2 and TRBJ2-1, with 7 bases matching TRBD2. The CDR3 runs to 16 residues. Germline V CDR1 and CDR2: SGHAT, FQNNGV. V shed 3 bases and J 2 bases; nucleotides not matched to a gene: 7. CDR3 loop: CASSFRGEAAYNEQFF. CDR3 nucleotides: TGTGCCAGCAGCTTCCGGGGGGAGGCGGCCTACAATGAGCAGTTCTTC.

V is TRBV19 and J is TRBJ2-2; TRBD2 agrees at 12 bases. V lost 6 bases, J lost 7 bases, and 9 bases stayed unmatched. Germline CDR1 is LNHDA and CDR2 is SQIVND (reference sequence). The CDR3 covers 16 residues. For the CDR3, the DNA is TGTGCCAGTAGGACTCTAGCGGGAGGGGTCGGCGGGGAGCTGTTTTTT. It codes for CASRTLAGGVGGELFF. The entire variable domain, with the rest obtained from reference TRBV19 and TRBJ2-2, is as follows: DGGITQSPKYLFRKEGQNVTLSCEQNLNHDAMYWYRQDPGQGLRLIYYSQIVNDFQKGDIAEGYSVSREKKESFPLTVTSAQKNPTAFYLCASRTLAGGVGGELFFGEGSRLTVL.

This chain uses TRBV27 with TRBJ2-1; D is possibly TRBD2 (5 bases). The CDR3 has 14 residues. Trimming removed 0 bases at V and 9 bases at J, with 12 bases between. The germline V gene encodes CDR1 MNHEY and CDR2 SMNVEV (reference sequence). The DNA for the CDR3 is TGTGCCAGCAGTTTATCGAGGGCGGGTGGTGAGCAGTTCTTC. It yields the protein CASSLSRAGGEQFF.

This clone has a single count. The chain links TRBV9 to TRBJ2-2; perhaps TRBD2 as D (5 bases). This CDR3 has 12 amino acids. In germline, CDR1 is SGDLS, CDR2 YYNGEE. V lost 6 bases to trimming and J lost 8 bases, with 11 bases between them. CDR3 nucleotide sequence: TGTGCCAGCACCCTAGCTGAGGGGGAGCTGTTTTTT. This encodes CASTLAEGELFF.

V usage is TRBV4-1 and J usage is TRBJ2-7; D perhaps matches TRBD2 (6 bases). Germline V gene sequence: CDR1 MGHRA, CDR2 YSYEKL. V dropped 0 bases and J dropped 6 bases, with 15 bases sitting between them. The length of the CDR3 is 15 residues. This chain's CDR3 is CASSQDGSGSGEQYF. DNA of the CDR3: TGCGCCAGCAGCCAAGACGGGAGCGGCTCGGGCGAGCAGTACTTC.

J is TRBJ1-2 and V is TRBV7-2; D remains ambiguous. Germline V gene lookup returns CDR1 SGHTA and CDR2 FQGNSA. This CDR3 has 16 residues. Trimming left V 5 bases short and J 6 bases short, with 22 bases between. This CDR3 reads CASSHAPRGGLDGYTF. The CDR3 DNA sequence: TGTGCCAGCAGCCATGCCCCTCGCGGCGGGCTCGATGGCTACACCTTC.

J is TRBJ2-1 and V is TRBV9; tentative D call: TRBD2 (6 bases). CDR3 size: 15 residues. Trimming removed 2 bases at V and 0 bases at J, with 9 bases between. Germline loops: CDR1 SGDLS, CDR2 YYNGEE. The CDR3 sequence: CASSVTGSSYNEQFF. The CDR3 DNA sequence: TGTGCCAGCAGCGTTACCGGGAGCTCCTACAATGAGCAGTTCTTC.

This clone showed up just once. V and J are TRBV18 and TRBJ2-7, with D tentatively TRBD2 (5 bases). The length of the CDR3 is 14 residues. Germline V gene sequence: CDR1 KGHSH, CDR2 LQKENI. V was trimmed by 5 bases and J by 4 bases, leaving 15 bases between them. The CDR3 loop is CASSSGGPSYEQYF. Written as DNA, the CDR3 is TGTGCCAGCTCAAGCGGCGGACCCTCTTACGAGCAGTACTTC.